What follows describes a single T cell receptor beta chain. This sample is drawn from a study of blood T cell repertoires in COVID-19. At the level of the study: Italy, Spain and the United States were the sources of the convalescent and acute COVID-19 samples. In each case, the material was cDNA or gDNA derived from T cells, B-cell-depleted T cells, or PBMCs.

Per the original data handling: By means of reference gene primer amplification, nucleated cell counts were estimated. The protocol was immunoSEQ multiplex PCR, while the TCRdb copy is restricted to in-frame clones and leaves out a portion. D and trimming were read from the DNA, whereas the V and J calls and clone size are those reported in that table. Here the sample spans 40,000 to 65,000 clones, about 80% being singletons. This TCR was recovered from a human donor in a cohort sampled during active COVID-19. Sequencing was done on a sample of peripheral blood.

The CDR3, as DNA: TGCGCCAGCAGTGTGGGACTAGCGGGAGGGTTGAATGAGCAGTTCTTC. It specifies CASSVGLAGGLNEQFF. The V gene is TRBV10-1, the J gene TRBJ2-1; TRBD2 agrees at 16 bases. The CDR3 extends over 16 amino acids. After removal of 4 bases from V and 7 bases from J, the junction contained 4 bases not matched to a gene. CDR1 WNHNN and CDR2 SYGVQD come from the germline V gene (reference sequence).